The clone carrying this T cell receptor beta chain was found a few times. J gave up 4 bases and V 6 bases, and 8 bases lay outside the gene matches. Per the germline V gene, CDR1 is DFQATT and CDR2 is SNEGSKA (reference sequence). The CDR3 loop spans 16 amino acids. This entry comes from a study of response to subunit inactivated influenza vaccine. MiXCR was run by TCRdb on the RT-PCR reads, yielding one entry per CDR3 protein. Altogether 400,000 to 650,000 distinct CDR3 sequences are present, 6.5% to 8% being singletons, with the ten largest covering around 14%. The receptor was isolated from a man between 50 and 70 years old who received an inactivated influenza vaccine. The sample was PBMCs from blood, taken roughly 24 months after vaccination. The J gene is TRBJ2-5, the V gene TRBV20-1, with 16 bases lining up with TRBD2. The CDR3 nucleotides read TGCAGTGCATCGGGACTAGCGGGAGGGCCACGAGAGACCCAGTACTTC. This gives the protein CSASGLAGGPRETQYF.